Shown below are 3 T cell receptor beta chains from a single sample sequenced in a study of cytomegalovirus exposure and HLA in healthy donors (dated by TCRdb to 2016 to 2017). Library generation was performed with the immunoSEQ multiplex PCR assay. For the multiplex PCR, a mixture combining 60 forward primers for TCR Vbeta segments and 13 reverse primers for TCR Jbeta segments was used. Held by TCRdb, this immuneACCESS table contains in-frame sequences only and omits some clones. Under half of the omission traces to an unresolved V gene where checked; the cause of the rest is unknown. For this sample the table gives under 90,000 clones, of which approximately 90% were detected only once. Approximately 2.3% of the sample belongs to the ten largest clones. Sequenced input: PBMCs. The origin of the receptors is a man between 18 and 29 years old in good health and CMV-seronegative.

The V gene is TRBV6-6, the J gene TRBJ2-1; D is unclear. The germline V and J ends were trimmed by 7 bases and 1 base, with 11 bases remaining between them. CDR3 length: 14 amino acids. Germline V CDR1 and CDR2: MNHNY, SVGAGI (reference sequence). CDR3 region: CASIPGGSYNEQFF. In DNA, the CDR3 is TGTGCCAGCATCCCGGGTGGATCCTACAATGAGCAGTTCTTC.

The gene calls are TRBV28 and TRBJ1-4; D gene ambiguous. This CDR3 comprises 17 residues. V was cut by 5 bases and J by 8 bases, with 24 bases left in between. The germline V gene has CDR1 MDHEN and CDR2 SYDVKM. The CDR3: CASSPLKSMGRGEKLFF. DNA of the CDR3: TGTGCCAGCAGTCCACTAAAATCAATGGGCCGAGGGGAAAAACTGTTTTTT.

The table lists this clone with a few counts. The chain recombines TRBV7-9 with TRBJ2-3, with 13 bases that match TRBD2. Trimming took 5 bases from V and 0 from J; bases not matched to a gene: 5. CDR1 and CDR2 from the germline V gene are SEHNR and FQNEAQ (reference sequence). The CDR3 loop spans 17 amino acids. The CDR3 sequence: CASSNPGLAGSTDTQYF. CDR3 coding DNA: TGTGCCAGCAGCAACCCGGGACTAGCGGGGAGCACAGATACGCAGTATTTT.